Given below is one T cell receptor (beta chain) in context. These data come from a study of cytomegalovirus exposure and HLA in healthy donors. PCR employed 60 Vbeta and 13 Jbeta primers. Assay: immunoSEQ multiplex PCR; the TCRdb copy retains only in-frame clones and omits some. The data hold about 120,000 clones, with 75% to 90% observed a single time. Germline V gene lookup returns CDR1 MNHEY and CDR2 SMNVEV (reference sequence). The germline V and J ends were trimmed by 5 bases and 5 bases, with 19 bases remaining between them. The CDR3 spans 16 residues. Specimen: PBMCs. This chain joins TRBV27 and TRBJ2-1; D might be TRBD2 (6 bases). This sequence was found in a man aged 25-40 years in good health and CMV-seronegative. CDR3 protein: CASSPATRGFDNEQFF. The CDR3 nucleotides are TGTGCCAGCAGTCCGGCGACTAGAGGGTTCGACAATGAGCAGTTCTTC.